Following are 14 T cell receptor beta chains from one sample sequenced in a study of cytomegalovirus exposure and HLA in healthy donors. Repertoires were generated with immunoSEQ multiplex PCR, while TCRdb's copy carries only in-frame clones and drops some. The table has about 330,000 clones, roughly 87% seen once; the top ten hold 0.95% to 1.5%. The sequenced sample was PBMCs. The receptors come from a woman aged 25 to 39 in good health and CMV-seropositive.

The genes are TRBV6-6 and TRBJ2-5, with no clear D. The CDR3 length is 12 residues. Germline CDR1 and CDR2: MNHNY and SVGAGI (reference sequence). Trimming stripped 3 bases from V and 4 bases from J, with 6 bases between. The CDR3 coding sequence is TGTGCCAGCAGTTATGGGTCAGAGACCCAGTACTTC. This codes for CASSYGSETQYF.

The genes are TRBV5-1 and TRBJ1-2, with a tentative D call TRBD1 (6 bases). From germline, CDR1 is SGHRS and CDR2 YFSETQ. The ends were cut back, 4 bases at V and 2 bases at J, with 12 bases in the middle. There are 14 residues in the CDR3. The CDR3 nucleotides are TGCGCCAGCAGCCCACTGACAGGAAACTATGGCTACACCTTC. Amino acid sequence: CASSPLTGNYGYTF.

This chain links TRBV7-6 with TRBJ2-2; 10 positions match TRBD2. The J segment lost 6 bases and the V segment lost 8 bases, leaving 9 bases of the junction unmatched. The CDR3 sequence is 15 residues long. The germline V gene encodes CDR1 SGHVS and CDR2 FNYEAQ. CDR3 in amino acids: CASALAGSGSGELFF. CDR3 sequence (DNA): TGTGCCAGCGCACTAGCGGGATCAGGGTCCGGGGAGCTGTTTTTT.

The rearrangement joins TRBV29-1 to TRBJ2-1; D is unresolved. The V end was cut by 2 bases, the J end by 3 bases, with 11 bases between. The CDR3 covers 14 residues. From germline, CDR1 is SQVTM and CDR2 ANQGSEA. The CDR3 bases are TGCAGCGTTGAATCTGCGGCCCTCTACAATGAGCAGTTCTTC. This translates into CSVESAALYNEQFF.

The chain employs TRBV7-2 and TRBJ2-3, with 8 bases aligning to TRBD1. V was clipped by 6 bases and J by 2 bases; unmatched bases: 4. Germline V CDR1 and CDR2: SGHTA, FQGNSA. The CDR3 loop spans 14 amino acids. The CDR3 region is CASRGQVLTDTQYF. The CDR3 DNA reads TGTGCCAGCAGGGGACAGGTCCTCACAGATACGCAGTATTTT.

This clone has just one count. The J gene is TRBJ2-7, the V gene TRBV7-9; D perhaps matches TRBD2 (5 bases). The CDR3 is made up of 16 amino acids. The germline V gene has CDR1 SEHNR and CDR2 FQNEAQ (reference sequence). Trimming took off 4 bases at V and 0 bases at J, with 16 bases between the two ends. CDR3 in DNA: TGTGCCAGCAGCTCCAGCGGAGTGGGCCTCTCCTACGAGCAGTACTTC. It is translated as CASSSSGVGLSYEQYF. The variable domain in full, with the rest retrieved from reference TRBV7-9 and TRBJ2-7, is DTGVSQNPRHKITKRGQNVTFRCDPISEHNRLYWYRQTLGQGPEFLTYFQNEAQLEKSRLLSDRFSAERPKGSFSTLEIQRTEQGDSAMYLCASSSSGVGLSYEQYFGPGTRLTVT.

The CDR3 DNA sequence: TGTGCCAGCAGCTTATTGGGCATTCCCCAGGAAGATACGCAGTATTTT. Translated: CASSLLGIPQEDTQYF. This chain connects TRBV11-2 to TRBJ2-3; D is unclear. V lost 2 bases to trimming and J lost 5 bases, with 17 bases between them. Germline values: CDR1 SGHAT, CDR2 FQNNGV. The CDR3 has 16 residues. Complete variable domain (other parts from reference TRBV11-2 and TRBJ2-3): EAGVAQSPRYKIIEKRQSVAFWCNPISGHATLYWYQQILGQGPKLLIQFQNNGVVDDSQLPKDRFSAERLKGVDSTLKIQPAKLEDSAVYLCASSLLGIPQEDTQYFGPGTRLTVL.

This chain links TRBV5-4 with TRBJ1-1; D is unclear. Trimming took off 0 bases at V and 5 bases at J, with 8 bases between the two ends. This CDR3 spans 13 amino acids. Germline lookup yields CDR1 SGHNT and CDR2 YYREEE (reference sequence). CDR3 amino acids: CASSLGKQTEAFF. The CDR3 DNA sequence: TGTGCCAGCAGCTTGGGCAAGCAGACTGAAGCTTTCTTT.

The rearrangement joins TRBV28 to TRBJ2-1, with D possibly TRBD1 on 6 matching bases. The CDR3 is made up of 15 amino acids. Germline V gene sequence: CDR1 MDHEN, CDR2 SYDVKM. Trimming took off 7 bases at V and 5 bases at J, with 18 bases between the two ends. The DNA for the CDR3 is TGTGCCAGCAACTCCTGGACAGATCTAAACAATGAGCAGTTCTTC. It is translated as CASNSWTDLNNEQFF.

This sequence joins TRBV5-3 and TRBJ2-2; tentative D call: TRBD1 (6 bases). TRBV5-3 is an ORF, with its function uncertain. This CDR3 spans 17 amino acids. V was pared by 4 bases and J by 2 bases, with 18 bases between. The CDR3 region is CARSRGTHINNTGELFF. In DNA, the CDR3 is TGTGCCAGAAGCCGAGGGACACACATTAACAACACCGGGGAGCTGTTTTTT.

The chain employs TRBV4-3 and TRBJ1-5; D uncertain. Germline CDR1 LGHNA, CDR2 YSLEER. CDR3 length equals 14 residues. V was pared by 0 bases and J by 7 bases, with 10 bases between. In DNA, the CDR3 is TGCGCCAGCAGCCAAGAATTGCCCGGGCAGCCCCAGCATTTT. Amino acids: CASSQELPGQPQHF.

CDR3 nucleotide sequence: TGTGCCAGCAGCCCGCGCTTGGGCGGGAGCGGTACAGATACGCAGTATTTT. Translated: CASSPRLGGSGTDTQYF. V and J are TRBV9 and TRBJ2-3; TRBD2 aligns across 7 bases. Germline lookup yields CDR1 SGDLS and CDR2 YYNGEE. Trimming cost V 4 bases and J 3 bases; bases outside gene matches: 14. The length of the CDR3 is 17 residues.

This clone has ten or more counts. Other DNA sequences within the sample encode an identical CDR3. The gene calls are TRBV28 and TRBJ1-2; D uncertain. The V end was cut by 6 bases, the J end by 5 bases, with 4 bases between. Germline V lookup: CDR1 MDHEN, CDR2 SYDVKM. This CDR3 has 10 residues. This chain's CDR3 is CASSSYGYTF. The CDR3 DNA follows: TGTGCCAGCAGCAGTTATGGCTACACCTTC.

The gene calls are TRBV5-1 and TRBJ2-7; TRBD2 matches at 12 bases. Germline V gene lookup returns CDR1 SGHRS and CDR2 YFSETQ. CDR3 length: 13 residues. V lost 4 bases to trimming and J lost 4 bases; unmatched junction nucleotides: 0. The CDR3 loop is CASSGTSGYEQYF. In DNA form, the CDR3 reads TGCGCCAGCAGCGGGACTAGCGGGTACGAGCAGTACTTC.